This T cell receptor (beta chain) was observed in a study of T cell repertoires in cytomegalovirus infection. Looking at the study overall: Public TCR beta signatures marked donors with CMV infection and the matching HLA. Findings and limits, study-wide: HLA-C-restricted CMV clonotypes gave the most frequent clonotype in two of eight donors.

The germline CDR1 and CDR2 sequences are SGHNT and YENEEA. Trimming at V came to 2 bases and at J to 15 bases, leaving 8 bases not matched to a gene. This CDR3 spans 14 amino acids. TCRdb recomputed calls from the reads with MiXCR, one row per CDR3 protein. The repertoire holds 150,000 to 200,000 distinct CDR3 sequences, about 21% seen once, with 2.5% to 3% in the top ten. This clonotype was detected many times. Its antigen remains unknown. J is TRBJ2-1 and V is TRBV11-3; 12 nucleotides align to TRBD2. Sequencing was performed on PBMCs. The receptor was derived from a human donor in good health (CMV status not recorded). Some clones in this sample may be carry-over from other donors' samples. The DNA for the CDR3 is TGTGCCAGCAGCTTAAGCGGGACTAGCGGGTTCCTGTTCTTC. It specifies CASSLSGTSGFLFF.